The clone carrying this T cell receptor beta chain turned up a few times. The data are from a study of T cells in Graves' hyperthyroidism and ophthalmopathy. Exclusion of a patient resulted from uncontrolled infection, other autoimmune disease, pregnancy or lactation. Germline loops: CDR1 DFQATT, CDR2 SNEGSKA (reference sequence). The germline V and J ends were trimmed by 2 bases and 7 bases, with 18 bases remaining between them. The CDR3 is made up of 14 amino acids. It was RNA transcripts that yielded the amplified TCR beta CDR3 regions. First-round RT-PCR targeting the TCR CDR3 was performed with the HTBI primer set. One entry per CDR3 protein, called by TCRdb with MiXCR from the multiplex PCR reads. The sample includes roughly 650,000 distinct CDR3 sequences, roughly a sixth of them seen just once.

The chain is built from TRBV20-1 and TRBJ2-7; perhaps TRBD2 as D (5 bases). The sequence derives from a woman in her thirties or forties with Graves' ophthalmopathy. Sequences were obtained from blood. CDR3 sequence reads: CSARSSRFREEQYF. CDR3 sequence (DNA): TGCAGTGCTAGATCTAGCAGGTTTAGGGAAGAGCAGTACTTC.